Presented here are 21 T cell receptor beta chains from one specimen sequenced in a study of blood T cell repertoires in COVID-19. The protocol was immunoSEQ multiplex PCR, while the TCRdb copy is restricted to in-frame clones and leaves out a portion. This sample has 200,000 to 250,000 clones, with about 84% found just once. The sample was PBMCs or T cells enriched from blood (not recorded which). These receptors all stem from a man aged 55 to 70 who had recovered from COVID-19.

The chain combines TRBV7-6 with TRBJ2-6; 10 bases map to TRBD1. Trimming at V came to 8 bases and at J to 4 bases, leaving 8 bases not matched to a gene. Germline loops: CDR1 SGHVS, CDR2 FNYEAQ. CDR3 length: 16 amino acids. DNA for the CDR3: TGTGCCAGCGGGGACAGGGGCCGCCCGGGGGCCAACGTCCTGACTTTC. Translation gives CASGDRGRPGANVLTF.

J is TRBJ1-1 and V is TRBV7-2, with a weak D call TRBD1 (6 bases). This CDR3 is built from 13 residues. The germline gives CDR1 SGHTA, CDR2 FQGNSA. The V end was cut by 4 bases, the J end by 0 bases, with 6 bases between. CDR3 protein: CASSYRVNTEAFF. DNA for the CDR3: TGTGCCAGCAGCTACAGGGTGAACACTGAAGCTTTCTTT.

V is TRBV7-8 and J is TRBJ2-7; 7 nucleotides line up with TRBD1. This CDR3 has 14 amino acids. Germline V gene sequence: CDR1 SGHVS, CDR2 FQNEAQ. V lost 5 bases, J lost 0 bases, and 4 bases stayed unmatched. The CDR3 nucleotides read TGTGCCAGCAGCAGACGGGACAGCTCCTACGAGCAGTACTTC. Translation: CASSRRDSSYEQYF. Using reference TRBV7-8 and TRBJ2-7 for the parts outside the CDR3, the full variable domain is GAGVSQSPRYKVAKRGQDVALRCDPISGHVSLFWYQQALGQGPEFLTYFQNEAQLDKSGLPSDRFFAERPEGSVSTLKIQRTQQEDSAVYLCASSRRDSSYEQYFGPGTRLTVT.

This clone came up once. The gene calls are TRBV11-3 and TRBJ1-4, with D possibly matching TRBD1 (6 bases). CDR1 and CDR2 (germline): SGHNT, YENEEA. The CDR3 runs to 14 residues. With 6 bases removed from V and 8 bases from J, the gap between germline ends came to 16 bases. The CDR3 is CASSSQGRGEKLFF. CDR3 nucleotide sequence: TGTGCCAGCAGTTCCCAGGGGAGAGGGGAAAAACTGTTTTTT.

This clone was counted once. V usage is TRBV5-4 and J usage is TRBJ1-3; 7 positions match TRBD1. CDR3 size: 17 residues. Germline CDR1 is SGHNT and CDR2 is YYREEE (reference sequence). Trimming cost V 1 base and J 0 bases; bases outside gene matches: 7. CDR3 nucleotides: TGTGCCAGCAGCTTGTTGGCCGGACAGGTCTCTGGAAACACCATATATTTT. Its protein product is CASSLLAGQVSGNTIYF.

V and J are TRBV4-3 and TRBJ2-2; D perhaps matches TRBD1 (6 bases). The CDR3 contains 16 residues. CDR1 LGHNA and CDR2 YSLEER come from the germline V gene. Trimming removed 0 bases from V and 2 bases from J, with 10 bases in between. The CDR3, as DNA: TGCGCCAGCAGCCAAGACTGGGGGCGAAACACCGGGGAGCTGTTTTTT. This encodes CASSQDWGRNTGELFF.

The chain links TRBV10-1 to TRBJ2-5, with 11 bases fitting TRBD2. Germline V gives CDR1 WNHNN, CDR2 SYGVQD (reference sequence). The CDR3 runs 14 residues. The J segment lost 8 bases and the V segment lost 2 bases, leaving 4 bases of the junction unmatched. The CDR3 DNA reads as TGCGCCAGCAGTGAGACTAGCGGGGGTCTAACCCAGTACTTC. This translates into CASSETSGGLTQYF.

There are a few counts of this clone. The chain has TRBV12-5 and TRBJ2-7; perhaps TRBD1 as D (6 bases). The CDR3 loop spans 15 amino acids. Germline CDR1 and CDR2: LGHNT and FRNRAP. V lost 4 bases and J 3 bases, leaving 16 bases between the germline ends. The CDR3 DNA reads as TGTGCTAGTGGTTCACGATCCACAGGGATCTACGAGCAGTACTTC. It is translated as CASGSRSTGIYEQYF.

The gene calls are TRBV12-3 or TRBV12-4 and TRBJ2-7; 7 nucleotides align to TRBD1. V lost 6 bases, J lost 1 base, and 3 bases stayed unmatched. CDR3 length: 13 amino acids. The CDR3 reads CASRRQGSYEQYF. In DNA, the CDR3 is TGTGCCAGCAGACGACAGGGATCCTACGAGCAGTACTTC.

In its sample, this clone was seen once. This chain links TRBV5-1 with TRBJ1-2; no reliable D call. Trimming pared 4 bases from V and 8 bases from J, leaving 18 bases between. This CDR3 has 14 amino acids. Looked up from germline, CDR1 is SGHRS and CDR2 is YFSETQ. The CDR3 DNA reads TGCGCCAGCAGCCCGGCCCTTCGTACAGAAGGCTACACCTTC. It encodes CASSPALRTEGYTF.

The J gene is TRBJ2-7, the V gene TRBV5-1, with 8 bases identical to TRBD2. V was clipped by 6 bases and J by 4 bases; unmatched bases: 9. This CDR3 region has 14 residues. CDR1 is SGHRS and CDR2 is YFSETQ in the germline V gene. CDR3 nucleotides: TGCGCCAGCAACCAGGCGGGGGGCGAATACGAGCAGTACTTC. The encoded protein is CASNQAGGEYEQYF. Using reference TRBV5-1 and TRBJ2-7 for the parts outside the CDR3, the full variable domain is KAGVTQTPRYLIKTRGQQVTLSCSPISGHRSVSWYQQTPGQGLQFLFEYFSETQRNKGNFPGRFSGRQFSNSRSEMNVSTLELGDSALYLCASNQAGGEYEQYFGPGTRLTVT.

This clone was counted once. V and J are TRBV4-3 and TRBJ1-4; D uncertain. The CDR3 is made up of 16 amino acids. Per the germline V gene, CDR1 is LGHNA and CDR2 is YSLEER. Trimming removed 0 bases at V and 2 bases at J, with 10 bases between. CDR3 DNA: TGCGCCAGCAGCCAAGAGGGCCGGGATACTAATGAAAAACTGTTTTTT. This encodes CASSQEGRDTNEKLFF.

In DNA form, the CDR3 reads TGTGCCATCAGTGGGGGACAGGGACCAGATACGCAGTATTTT. Protein: CAISGGQGPDTQYF. This chain links TRBV10-3 with TRBJ2-3; TRBD1 matches 9 bases. Per the germline V gene, CDR1 is ENHRY and CDR2 is SYGVKD. V was clipped by 4 bases and J by 4 bases; unmatched bases: 3. CDR3 length: 14 amino acids.

This sequence joins TRBV24-1 and TRBJ2-5, with TRBD1 matching over 8 bases. Looked up from germline, CDR1 is KGHDR and CDR2 is SFDVKD. The V gene end was trimmed by 4 bases and the J gene end by 1 base; junction bases not matched to a gene: 4. The CDR3 consists of 15 residues. The CDR3: CATSDSDRGQETQYF. DNA for the CDR3: TGTGCCACCAGTGACTCCGACAGGGGCCAAGAGACCCAGTACTTC.

The rearrangement links TRBV6-2 or TRBV6-3 to TRBJ1-1; D might be TRBD1 (6 bases). Deletions cut 5 bases from V and 0 bases from J, with 16 bases between. Looked up from germline, CDR1 is MNHEY and CDR2 is SVGEGT. CDR3 length: 16 amino acids. The CDR3 protein is CASSHGGQLMNTEAFF. CDR3 nucleotides: TGTGCCAGCAGTCACGGCGGACAGTTAATGAACACTGAAGCTTTCTTT.

The chain's CDR3 is CASSLPAGASYGYTF. For the CDR3, the DNA is TGTGCCAGCAGCTTACCCGCAGGCGCAAGCTATGGCTACACCTTC. This chain connects TRBV7-3 to TRBJ1-2; D not resolved. This CDR3 region has 15 residues. The V gene lost 2 bases and the J gene lost 4 bases, with 14 bases spanning the gap. CDR1 is SGHTA and CDR2 is FQGTGA in the germline V gene.

This chain uses TRBV19 with TRBJ2-1; D unresolved. Trimming took off 2 bases at V and 5 bases at J, with 7 bases between the two ends. This CDR3 comprises 13 residues. Germline values: CDR1 LNHDA, CDR2 SQIVND (reference sequence). CDR3 nucleotide sequence: TGTGCCAGTAGTATAAGAGTAAACAATGAGCAGTTCTTC. Translated: CASSIRVNNEQFF.

Comment on this clone: Other DNA sequences in this sample translate to the same CDR3. V gene TRBV30 combines with J gene TRBJ2-1, with TRBD2 matching over 11 bases. The germline V gene has CDR1 GTSNPN and CDR2 SVGIG (reference sequence). CDR3 length equals 15 residues. The junction had 2 bases not matched to a gene; V was cut back by 0 bases and J by 4 bases. The CDR3 protein is CAWSVLAGVYNEQFF. The DNA for the CDR3 is TGTGCCTGGAGTGTACTAGCGGGGGTGTACAATGAGCAGTTCTTC. Variable domain in full (rest from reference TRBV30 and TRBJ2-1): SQTIHQWPATLVQPVGSPLSLECTVEGTSNPNLYWYRQAAGRGLQLLFYSVGIGQISSEVPQNLSASRPQDRQFILSSKKLLLSDSGFYLCAWSVLAGVYNEQFFGPGTRLTVL.

The chain links TRBV25-1 to TRBJ1-1, with a possible D match to TRBD1 (5 bases). The CDR3 contains 13 residues. In germline, CDR1 is MGHDK, CDR2 SYGVNS. V was trimmed by 6 bases and J by 10 bases, leaving 18 bases between them. The CDR3: CASRDTGGGLAFF. CDR3 coding DNA: TGTGCCAGCAGAGACACCGGGGGGGGTTTAGCTTTCTTT. Full variable domain (rest looked up from reference TRBV25-1 and TRBJ1-1): EADIYQTPRYLVIGTGKKITLECSQTMGHDKMYWYQQDPGMELHLIHYSYGVNSTEKGDLSSESTVSRIRTEHFPLTLESARPSHTSQYLCASRDTGGGLAFFGQGTRLTVV.

V gene TRBV6-1 combines with J gene TRBJ2-2, with 12 bases lining up with TRBD2. The CDR3 totals 15 residues. Germline-derived CDR1 and CDR2 are MNHNS and SASEGT. V lost 2 bases, J lost 6 bases, and 1 base stayed unmatched. CDR3 sequence (DNA): TGTGCCAGCAGTGAACTAGCGGGGGGGCCCGGGGAGCTGTTTTTT. Translating gives CASSELAGGPGELFF.

J is TRBJ2-2 and V is TRBV11-2; 11 nucleotides align to TRBD1. This CDR3 region has 15 residues. The J segment lost 6 bases and the V segment lost 5 bases, leaving 5 bases of the junction unmatched. CDR1 and CDR2 (germline): SGHAT, FQNNGV. CDR3 coding DNA: TGTGCCAGCAGCCCAGGACAGGGGGCGTCCGGGGAGCTGTTTTTT. It codes for CASSPGQGASGELFF. The variable domain in full, completed from reference TRBV11-2 and TRBJ2-2, reads EAGVAQSPRYKIIEKRQSVAFWCNPISGHATLYWYQQILGQGPKLLIQFQNNGVVDDSQLPKDRFSAERLKGVDSTLKIQPAKLEDSAVYLCASSPGQGASGELFFGEGSRLTVL.